Listed below are T cell receptor beta chains from one sample, sequenced in a study of OX40 agonist ivuxolimab in advanced cancers. Produced via immunoSEQ multiplex PCR; TCRdb's table is partial and in-frame only. This sample has tens of thousands of clones, with roughly nine tenths found just once. The specimen was CD4+ or CD8+ T cells sorted from blood, collected in a trial of the OX40 agonist ivuxolimab. The source is an adult with an advanced solid tumor such as melanoma, head and neck, liver or kidney cancer. Both conserved end residues are part of each CDR3. Each record gives: V gene, CDR3 length, CDR3 protein.

TRBV6-1 16 CASSARTSGSTDTQYF
TRBV11-3 14 CASSLEDGTYEQYF
TRBV6-1 12 CAGFHNSNGYTF
TRBV11-1 16 CASSRRPVGGSDEQFF
TRBV7-3 16 CASSYGTFWDTGELFF
TRBV5-6 13 CASSWGGEDTQYF
TRBV6-5 15 CASSYQGQGDYGYTF
TRBV4-1 15 CASSQVGGAVYEQYF
TRBV6-5 14 CASNLGDGYSPLHF
TRBV9 12 CASSADGGVEYF
TRBV30 13 CAWTPFDPETQYF
TRBV19 12 CASSDVSYGYTF
TRBV19 14 CASSPPTGLYGYTF
TRBV6-5 16 CASSYSRPPLQETQYF
TRBV30 17 CAWSRQGTGGPGETQYF
TRBV7-2 15 CASSLGVSARDEQYF
TRBV10-2 14 CASSDLVLGGEQFF
TRBV18 13 CASSMSSENIQYF